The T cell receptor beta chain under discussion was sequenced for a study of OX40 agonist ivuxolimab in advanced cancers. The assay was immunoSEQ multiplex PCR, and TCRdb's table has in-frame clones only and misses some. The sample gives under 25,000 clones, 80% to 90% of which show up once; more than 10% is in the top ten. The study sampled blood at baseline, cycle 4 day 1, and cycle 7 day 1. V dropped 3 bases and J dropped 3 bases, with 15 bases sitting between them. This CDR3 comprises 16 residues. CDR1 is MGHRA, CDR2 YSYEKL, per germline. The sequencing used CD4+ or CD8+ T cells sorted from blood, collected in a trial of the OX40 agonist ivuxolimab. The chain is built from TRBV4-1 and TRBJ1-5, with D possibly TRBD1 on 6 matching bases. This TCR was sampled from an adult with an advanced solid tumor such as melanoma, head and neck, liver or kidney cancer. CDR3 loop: CASSHRQAPSNQPQHF. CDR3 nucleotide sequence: TGCGCCAGCAGCCACCGACAGGCACCGTCCAATCAGCCCCAGCATTTT.